A selection of T cell receptor beta chains follows, all from one sample in a study of OX40 agonist ivuxolimab in advanced cancers. Here immunoSEQ multiplex PCR was the method, and the copy in TCRdb shows in-frame clones only, minus some. Among just over 20,000 clones listed, approximately 90% were seen once. The source was CD4+ or CD8+ T cells sorted from blood, collected in a trial of the OX40 agonist ivuxolimab. The receptors come from an adult with an advanced solid tumor such as melanoma, head and neck, liver or kidney cancer. The CDR3 runs from the conserved cysteine through the conserved F or W. A D gene is named only where the DNA matches it firmly. Some rows have no size entry. The others give once, few or many, or a class for an expanded clone.

size,J,D,V,CDR3,DNA
.,TRBJ2-7,.,TRBV5-4,CASSLFGNYEQYF,TGTGCCAGCAGCTTGTTCGGTAACTATGAGCAGTACTTC
once,TRBJ2-1,TRBD1,TRBV7-3,CASSLNFPGQGLNEQFF,TGTGCCAGCAGCTTAAATTTTCCGGGACAGGGGCTCAATGAGCAGTTCTTC
.,TRBJ1-2,.,TRBV4-1,CASSQVTGSNYGYTF,TGCGCCAGCAGCCAAGTAACAGGATCGAACTATGGCTACACCTTC
.,TRBJ2-1,.,TRBV4-3,CASSPIQGREQFF,TGCGCCAGCAGCCCAATTCAAGGTAGAGAGCAGTTCTTC
once,TRBJ2-7,.,TRBV9,CASTDSSGEQYF,TGTGCCAGCACAGACAGCTCTGGAGAGCAGTACTTC
.,TRBJ1-2,.,TRBV7-3,CASSLDGQTNYGYTF,TGTGCCAGCAGCTTAGACGGACAGACTAACTATGGCTACACCTTC
.,TRBJ2-7,.,TRBV6-5,CASSYGGTAYEQYF,TGTGCCAGCAGTTACGGGGGGACAGCCTACGAGCAGTACTTC
.,TRBJ2-7,.,TRBV7-9,CASSLDFFYEQYF,TGTGCCAGCAGCTTGGACTTCTTCTACGAGCAGTACTTC
.,TRBJ1-1,.,TRBV5-5,CASSLGVEAFF,TGTGCCAGCAGCTTGGGGGTTGAAGCTTTCTTT
.,TRBJ2-7,.,TRBV15,CATSRDHNVGYEQYF,TGTGCCACCAGCAGAGACCACAACGTCGGCTACGAGCAGTACTTC
.,TRBJ2-7,TRBD1,TRBV6-5,CASSYEDGQDYEQYF,TGTGCCAGCAGTTACGAGGACGGACAGGATTACGAGCAGTACTTC
once,TRBJ2-7,TRBD1,TRBV6-6,CASSYSGGNTEQYF,TGTGCCAGCAGTTACTCAGGGGGCAATACCGAGCAGTACTTC
few,TRBJ2-7,.,TRBV7-8,CASSSRRYEQYF,TGTGCCAGCAGCTCCCGGAGGTACGAGCAGTACTTC
.,TRBJ1-1,.,TRBV6-1,CASSDGGPPGLTEAFF,TGTGCCAGCAGTGACGGGGGCCCGCCGGGGTTGACTGAAGCTTTCTTT
.,TRBJ1-3,.,TRBV11-1,CASSLLRPGDSGNTIYF,TGTGCCAGCAGCTTATTACGTCCAGGCGACTCTGGAAACACCATATATTTT
once,TRBJ1-4,.,TRBV6-6,CASNYPGEGIF,TGTGCCAGCAACTACCCAGGGGAGGGGATTTTT
.,TRBJ2-1,.,TRBV27,CASSSPRVGYNEQFF,TGTGCCAGCAGTTCTCCTAGGGTGGGATACAATGAGCAGTTCTTC
.,TRBJ1-1,.,TRBV12-5,CASGLGGAEAFF,TGTGCTAGTGGTTTGGGAGGGGCTGAAGCTTTCTTT
once,TRBJ2-1,TRBD1,TRBV5-1,CASSQNYQGVYEQFF,TGCGCCAGCAGCCAAAACTACCAGGGGGTCTATGAGCAGTTCTTC
.,TRBJ2-3,TRBD1,TRBV27,CASSLSVFGDRGTDTQYF,TGTGCCAGCAGTTTATCTGTCTTCGGGGACAGGGGGACAGATACGCAGTATTTT
.,TRBJ1-5,.,TRBV5-6,CASSLGGHLSSNQPQHF,TGTGCCAGCAGCTTGGGGGGACACCTATCTAGCAATCAGCCCCAGCATTTT
.,TRBJ2-7,.,TRBV21-1,CATLGYEQYF,TGTGCCACGTTGGGCTACGAGCAGTACTTC
.,TRBJ2-3,TRBD2,TRBV5-5,CASSLFGTSGSRLADTQYF,TGTGCCAGCAGCTTATTCGGGACTAGTGGGTCCCGGCTGGCAGATACGCAGTATTTT
.,TRBJ1-2,.,TRBV5-6,CASAYPGINYGYTF,TGTGCCAGCGCCTACCCGGGCATAAACTATGGCTACACCTTC
.,TRBJ1-6,.,TRBV11-2,CASRGEGPNSPLHF,TGTGCCAGCAGGGGGGAGGGACCGAATTCACCCCTCCACTTT
.,TRBJ2-3,TRBD2,TRBV29-1,CSVGGMSGGRIFTDTQYF,TGCAGCGTTGGCGGTATGAGCGGGGGCCGAATCTTCACAGATACGCAGTATTTT
.,TRBJ2-2,.,TRBV28,CASSLWVSTFANTGELFF,TGTGCCAGCAGTTTATGGGTCTCGACTTTCGCGAACACCGGGGAGCTGTTTTTT
.,TRBJ2-2,.,TRBV11-2,CASSPIWGAGELFF,TGTGCCAGCAGCCCAATTTGGGGGGCCGGGGAGCTGTTTTTT
.,TRBJ2-7,.,TRBV28,CASSLSLNEQYF,TGTGCCAGCAGTTTATCTCTTAACGAGCAGTACTTC
.,TRBJ1-1,.,TRBV11-3,CASSSEGSDMNTEAFF,TGTGCCAGCAGCTCCGAGGGGTCGGATATGAACACTGAAGCTTTCTTT
.,TRBJ1-2,.,TRBV15,CATSPNPLHRGAHGYTF,TGTGCCACCAGCCCCAACCCCCTTCATCGGGGGGCCCATGGCTACACCTTC
.,TRBJ2-1,.,TRBV11-3,CASSSRGVNEQFF,TGTGCCAGCAGCTCCAGGGGCGTCAATGAGCAGTTCTTC
.,TRBJ2-7,.,TRBV28,CASSIARIGRPYEQYF,TGTGCCAGCAGTATTGCCCGAATAGGCCGCCCCTACGAGCAGTACTTC
.,TRBJ2-7,.,TRBV7-8,CASSHNPPGRYEQYF,TGTGCCAGCAGCCATAACCCTCCAGGGCGCTACGAGCAGTACTTC
.,TRBJ2-7,TRBD1,TRBV6-5,CASSYWDRLDEQYF,TGTGCCAGCAGTTACTGGGACAGGCTAGACGAGCAGTACTTC
.,TRBJ2-7,.,TRBV11-2,CASSSQDGAHYEQYF,TGTGCCAGCAGCTCCCAGGACGGGGCGCACTACGAGCAGTACTTC
.,TRBJ2-7,TRBD1,TRBV7-6,CASSPGTGAYEQYF,TGTGCCAGCAGCCCTGGGACAGGGGCGTACGAGCAGTACTTC
.,TRBJ2-1,.,TRBV6-1,CASSEGWGTEYEQFF,TGTGCCAGCAGTGAAGGGTGGGGGACCGAGTATGAGCAGTTCTTC
once,TRBJ1-5,.,TRBV7-8,CASSLGTGNQPQHF,TGTGCCAGCAGCTTAGGGACAGGCAATCAGCCCCAGCATTTT
.,TRBJ2-3,.,TRBV19,CASKEAGPGVDTQYF,TGTGCCAGTAAAGAAGCCGGGCCCGGGGTCGATACGCAGTATTTT
.,TRBJ1-2,TRBD1,TRBV27,CASSSNPGQRGHYGYTF,TGTGCCAGCAGTTCCAATCCGGGACAGAGGGGTCACTATGGCTACACCTTC
.,TRBJ2-3,.,TRBV7-3,CASSLTGGTDTQYF,TGTGCCAGCAGCTTAACGGGGGGCACAGATACGCAGTATTTT
.,TRBJ2-7,.,TRBV6-5,CASSYSIPDSLYEQYF,TGTGCCAGCAGTTACTCGATACCGGACAGCCTCTACGAGCAGTACTTC
.,TRBJ2-7,.,TRBV7-6,CASSLAGDRPTYEQYF,TGTGCCAGCAGCTTAGCTGGGGACCGCCCGACCTACGAGCAGTACTTC
.,TRBJ2-1,TRBD2,TRBV5-6,CASSPGLVGYYNEQFF,TGTGCCAGCAGCCCTGGACTAGTGGGGTATTACAATGAGCAGTTCTTC
.,TRBJ2-3,.,TRBV18,CASSPPAGDTQYF,TGTGCCAGCTCACCACCGGCGGGCGATACGCAGTATTTT
once,TRBJ1-4,.,TRBV6-8,CASSTPRPRTNEKLFF,TGTGCCAGCAGTACCCCGAGACCGCGAACTAATGAAAAACTGTTTTTT
.,TRBJ2-2,.,TRBV6-1,CASRTGQDTGELFF,TGTGCCAGCAGGACAGGCCAGGACACCGGGGAGCTGTTTTTT
once,TRBJ2-1,.,TRBV7-9,CASSLVSTEYNEQFF,TGTGCCAGCAGCTTAGTGAGTACAGAATACAATGAGCAGTTCTTC
.,TRBJ2-1,.,TRBV5-1,CASSLVGGPSYNEQFF,TGCGCCAGCAGCTTGGTTGGGGGCCCTTCCTACAATGAGCAGTTCTTC
.,TRBJ1-2,TRBD1,TRBV6-5,CASSYLRGRDGYTF,TGTGCCAGCAGTTACCTCAGGGGGCGGGATGGCTACACCTTC
.,TRBJ2-7,TRBD2,TRBV7-6,CASSSLAGSGYEQYF,TGTGCCAGCAGCTCCCTAGCGGGGTCTGGCTACGAGCAGTACTTC
.,TRBJ1-1,.,TRBV7-9,CASSLEGIGADAEAFF,TGTGCCAGCAGCTTAGAAGGTATTGGGGCGGACGCTGAAGCTTTCTTT
.,TRBJ1-6,.,TRBV5-6,CASSLGQGVTLHF,TGTGCCAGCAGCTTGGGGCAGGGTGTCACCCTCCACTTT
.,TRBJ1-4,.,TRBV15,CATSRDHSADEKLFF,TGTGCCACCAGCAGAGATCACTCGGCAGATGAAAAACTGTTTTTT
.,TRBJ2-4,TRBD1,TRBV27,CASSLLGQGVGAKNIQYF,TGTGCCAGCAGTTTATTGGGACAGGGGGTTGGGGCCAAAAACATTCAGTACTTC
.,TRBJ2-1,.,TRBV6-4,CASSDSGGAENEQFF,TGTGCCAGCAGTGACAGTGGGGGGGCCGAGAATGAGCAGTTCTTC
.,TRBJ1-2,.,TRBV11-2,CASSLEGGVWDGYTF,TGTGCCAGCAGCTTAGAGGGAGGGGTTTGGGATGGCTACACCTTC
.,TRBJ1-5,.,TRBV2,CASSEVQGYQPQHF,TGTGCCAGCAGTGAAGTCCAGGGGTATCAGCCCCAGCATTTT